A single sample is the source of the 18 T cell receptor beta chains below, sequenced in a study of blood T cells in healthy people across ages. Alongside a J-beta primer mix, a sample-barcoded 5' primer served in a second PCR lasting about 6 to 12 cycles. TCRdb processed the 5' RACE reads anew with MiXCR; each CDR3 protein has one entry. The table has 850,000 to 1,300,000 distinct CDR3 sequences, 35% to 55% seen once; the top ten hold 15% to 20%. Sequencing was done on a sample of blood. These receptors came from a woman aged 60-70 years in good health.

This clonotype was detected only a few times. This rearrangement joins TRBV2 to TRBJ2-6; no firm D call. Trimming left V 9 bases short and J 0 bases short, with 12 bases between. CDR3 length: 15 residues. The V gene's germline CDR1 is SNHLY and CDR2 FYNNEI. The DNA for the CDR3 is TGTGCCAGTCTCGCTCGGTTCTCTGGGGCCAACGTCCTGACTTTC. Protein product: CASLARFSGANVLTF.

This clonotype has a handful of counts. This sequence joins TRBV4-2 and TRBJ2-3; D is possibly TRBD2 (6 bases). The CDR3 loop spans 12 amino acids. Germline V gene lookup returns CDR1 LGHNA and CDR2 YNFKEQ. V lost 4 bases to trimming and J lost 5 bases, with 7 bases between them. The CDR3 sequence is CASSPGEDTQYF. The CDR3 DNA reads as TGTGCCAGCAGCCCGGGGGAAGATACGCAGTATTTT.

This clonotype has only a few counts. CDR3 residues: CASSPLGPSQYF. In nucleotides, the CDR3 is TGTGCCAGCAGTCCCCTCGGGCCGTCGCAGTACTTC. The chain couples TRBV28 to TRBJ2-5; D is unclear. The CDR3 length is 12 residues. Per the germline V gene, CDR1 is MDHEN and CDR2 is SYDVKM. Deletions cut 5 bases from V and 11 bases from J, with 15 bases between.

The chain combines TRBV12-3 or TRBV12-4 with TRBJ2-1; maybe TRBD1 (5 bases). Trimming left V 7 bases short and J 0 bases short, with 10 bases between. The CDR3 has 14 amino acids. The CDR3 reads CASTRQLSYNEQFF. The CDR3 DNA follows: TGTGCCAGCACCCGACAGCTCTCCTACAATGAGCAGTTCTTC.

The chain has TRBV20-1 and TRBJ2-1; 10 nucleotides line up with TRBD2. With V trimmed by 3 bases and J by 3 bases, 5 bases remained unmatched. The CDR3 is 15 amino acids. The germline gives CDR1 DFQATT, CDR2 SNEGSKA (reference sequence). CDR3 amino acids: CSARDPSGSYNEQFF. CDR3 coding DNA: TGCAGTGCTAGGGACCCTAGCGGGAGCTACAATGAGCAGTTCTTC.

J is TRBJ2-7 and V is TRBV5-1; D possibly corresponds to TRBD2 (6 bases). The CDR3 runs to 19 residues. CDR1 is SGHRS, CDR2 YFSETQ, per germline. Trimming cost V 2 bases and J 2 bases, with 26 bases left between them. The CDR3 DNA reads TGCGCCAGCAGCTTAGGTGGGTATTCTGGCGGGAATTCACCCTACGAGCAGTACTTC. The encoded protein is CASSLGGYSGGNSPYEQYF.

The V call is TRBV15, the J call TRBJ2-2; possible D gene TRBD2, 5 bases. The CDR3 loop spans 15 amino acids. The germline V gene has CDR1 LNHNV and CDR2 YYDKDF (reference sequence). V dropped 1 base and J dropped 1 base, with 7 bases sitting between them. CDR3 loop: CATSRVRENTGELFF. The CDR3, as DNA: TGTGCCACCAGCAGAGTTCGGGAGAACACCGGGGAGCTGTTTTTT.

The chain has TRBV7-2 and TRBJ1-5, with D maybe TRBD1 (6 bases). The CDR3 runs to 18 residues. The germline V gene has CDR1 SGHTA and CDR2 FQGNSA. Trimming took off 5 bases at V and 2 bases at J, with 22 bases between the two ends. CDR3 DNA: TGTGCCAGCAGCCCCGGTCGGGGGGGCGCGGTTGGCAATCAGCCCCAGCATTTT. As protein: CASSPGRGGAVGNQPQHF.

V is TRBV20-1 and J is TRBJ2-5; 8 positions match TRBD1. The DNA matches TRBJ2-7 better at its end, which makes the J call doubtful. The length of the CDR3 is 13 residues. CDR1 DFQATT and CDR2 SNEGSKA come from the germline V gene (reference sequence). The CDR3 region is CSAEGQAGHEQYF. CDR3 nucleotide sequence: TGCAGTGCTGAGGGACAGGCTGGGCACGAGCAGTACTTC.

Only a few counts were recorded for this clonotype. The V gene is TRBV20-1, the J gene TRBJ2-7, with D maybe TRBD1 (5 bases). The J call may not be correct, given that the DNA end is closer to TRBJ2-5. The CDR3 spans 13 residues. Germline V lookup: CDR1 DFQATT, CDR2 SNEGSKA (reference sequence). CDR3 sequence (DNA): TGCAGTGCTAGACACGACAGCACGGGGACCCAGTACTTC. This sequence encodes CSARHDSTGTQYF.

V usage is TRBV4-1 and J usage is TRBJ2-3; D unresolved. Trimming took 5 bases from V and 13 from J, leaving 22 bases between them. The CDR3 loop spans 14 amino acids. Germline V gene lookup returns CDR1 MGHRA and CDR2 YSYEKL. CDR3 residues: CASSTTSIGPAEYF. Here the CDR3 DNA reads TGCGCCAGCAGCACAACGAGCATAGGGCCTGCGGAGTATTTT.

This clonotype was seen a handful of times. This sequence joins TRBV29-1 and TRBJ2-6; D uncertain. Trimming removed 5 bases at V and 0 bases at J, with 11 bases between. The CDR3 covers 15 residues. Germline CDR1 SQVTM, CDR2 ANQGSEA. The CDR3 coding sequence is TGCAGCGTTACCGGGCCTTTCTCTGGGGCCAACGTCCTGACTTTC. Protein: CSVTGPFSGANVLTF.

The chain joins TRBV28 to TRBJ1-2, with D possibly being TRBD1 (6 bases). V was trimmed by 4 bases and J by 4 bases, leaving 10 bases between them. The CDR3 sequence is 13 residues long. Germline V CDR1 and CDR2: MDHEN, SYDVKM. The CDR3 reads CASSWTVLYGYTF. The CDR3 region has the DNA TGTGCCAGCAGTTGGACAGTCCTCTATGGCTACACCTTC.

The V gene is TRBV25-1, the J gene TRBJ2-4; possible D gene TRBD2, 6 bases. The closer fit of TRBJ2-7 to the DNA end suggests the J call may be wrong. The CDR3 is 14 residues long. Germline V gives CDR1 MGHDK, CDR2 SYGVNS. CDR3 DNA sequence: TGTGCCAGCAGTGAACGGGGGTCTCTTTACGAGCAGTACTTC. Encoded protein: CASSERGSLYEQYF.

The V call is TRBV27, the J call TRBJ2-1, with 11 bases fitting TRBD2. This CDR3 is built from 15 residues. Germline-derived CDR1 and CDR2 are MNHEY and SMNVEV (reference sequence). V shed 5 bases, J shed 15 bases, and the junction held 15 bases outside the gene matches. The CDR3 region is CASSQGTSGLTRWFF. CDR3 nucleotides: TGTGCCAGCAGTCAGGGGACTAGCGGTCTGACAAGGTGGTTCTTC.

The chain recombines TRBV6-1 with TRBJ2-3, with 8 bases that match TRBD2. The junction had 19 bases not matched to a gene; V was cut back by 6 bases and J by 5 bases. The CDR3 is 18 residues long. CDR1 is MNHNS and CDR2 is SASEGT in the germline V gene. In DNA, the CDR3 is TGTGCCAGCAGCTCCTTAGTAGGGGGAGCGGGAGTTGGAGATACGCAGTATTTT. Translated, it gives CASSSLVGGAGVGDTQYF.

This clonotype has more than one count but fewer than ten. CDR3 DNA sequence: TGTGCCAGCAGTTACTCGAATCAAGGGGGGAACTATGGCTACACCTTC. Translating gives CASSYSNQGGNYGYTF. The chain has TRBV6-5 and TRBJ1-2; tentative D call: TRBD1 (6 bases). This CDR3 is 16 amino acids long. V was cut by 0 bases and J by 2 bases, with 13 bases left in between. Germline V gene data show CDR1 as MNHEY and CDR2 as SVGAGI.

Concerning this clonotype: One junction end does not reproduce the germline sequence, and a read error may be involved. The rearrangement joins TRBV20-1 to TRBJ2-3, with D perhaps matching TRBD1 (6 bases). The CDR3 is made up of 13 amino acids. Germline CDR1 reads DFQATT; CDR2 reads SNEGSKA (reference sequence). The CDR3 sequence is CSAQTGDTDTKYF. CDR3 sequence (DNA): TGCAGTGCACAGACAGGTGACACAGATACGAAGTATTTT.